The rows below give T cell receptor beta chains drawn from one sample of a study of T cell repertoires in cytomegalovirus infection. TCRdb redid the calling of the reads with MiXCR, one entry per CDR3 protein. The sample shows about 570,000 distinct CDR3 sequences, just under 40% of them seen only once. Which antigens these TCRs recognize remains unknown. The specimen comprised cultured PBMCs, sampled from culture after CMV antigen stimulation. Source of these receptors: a human donor in good health (CMV status not recorded). Some clones in this sample may be carry-over from other donors' samples. Each CDR3 is given with its conserved first and last residue. D genes are given only for firm matches. The size field is filled for only some rows; it gives once, few, many or a size class.

clone_size: -; v_call: TRBV5-6; d_call: TRBD2; j_call: TRBJ2-1; cdr3_nt: TGTGCCAGCAGCTTTGTAGCGGGAGGTGATGAGCAGTTCTTC; cdr3_aa: CASSFVAGGDEQFF
clone_size: -; v_call: TRBV7-2; d_call: -; j_call: TRBJ2-3; cdr3_nt: TGTGCCAGCAGCTTAGCCCGGGACGCCGATACGCAGTATTTT; cdr3_aa: CASSLARDADTQYF
clone_size: -; v_call: TRBV5-1; d_call: TRBD1; j_call: TRBJ2-5; cdr3_nt: TGCGCCAGCAGCTTTGCCGGGACAGGCCAAGAGACCCAGTACTTC; cdr3_aa: CASSFAGTGQETQYF
clone_size: -; v_call: TRBV7-9; d_call: -; j_call: TRBJ1-2; cdr3_nt: TGTGCCTTCCCGGAGGGGGAAGGCGATGGCTACACCTTC; cdr3_aa: CAFPEGEGDGYTF
clone_size: -; v_call: TRBV11-2; d_call: TRBD1; j_call: TRBJ1-1; cdr3_nt: TGTGCCAGCAGAATGACAGGGAAGAGAAACACTGAAGCTTTCTTT; cdr3_aa: CASRMTGKRNTEAFF
clone_size: few; v_call: TRBV19; d_call: -; j_call: TRBJ1-1; cdr3_nt: TGTGCCAGTACCTACAGGATCGACACTGAAGCTTTCTTT; cdr3_aa: CASTYRIDTEAFF
clone_size: few; v_call: TRBV28; d_call: -; j_call: TRBJ1-1; cdr3_nt: TGTGCCAGCAGTTTATATCAAACTGAAGCTTTCTTT; cdr3_aa: CASSLYQTEAFF
clone_size: many; v_call: TRBV7-2; d_call: TRBD1; j_call: TRBJ1-6; cdr3_nt: TGTGCCAGCAGCCGTATTAGGGCAGGGGGAGCGGATTCACCCCTCCACTTT; cdr3_aa: CASSRIRAGGADSPLHF
clone_size: -; v_call: TRBV5-4; d_call: TRBD1; j_call: TRBJ2-2; cdr3_nt: TGTGCCAGCAGCCCACCGGGACAGGGGAACACCGGGGAGCTGTTTTTT; cdr3_aa: CASSPPGQGNTGELFF
clone_size: -; v_call: TRBV27; d_call: TRBD1; j_call: TRBJ2-1; cdr3_nt: TGTGCCAGCAGTTTATGGCAGGGGGACTCCTACAATGAGCAGTTCTTC; cdr3_aa: CASSLWQGDSYNEQFF
clone_size: -; v_call: TRBV25-1; d_call: -; j_call: TRBJ1-1; cdr3_nt: TGTGCCAGCACCTCCGGGAACACTGAAGCTTTCTTT; cdr3_aa: CASTSGNTEAFF
clone_size: -; v_call: TRBV19; d_call: -; j_call: TRBJ1-5; cdr3_nt: TGTGCCAGTAGTATAGGGCCCAATCAGCCCCAGCATTTT; cdr3_aa: CASSIGPNQPQHF
clone_size: -; v_call: TRBV4-1; d_call: -; j_call: TRBJ1-2; cdr3_nt: TGCGCCAGCAGCCAAGGGGGCCCTCGGCATGGCTACACCTTC; cdr3_aa: CASSQGGPRHGYTF
clone_size: -; v_call: TRBV12-3/TRBV12-4; d_call: -; j_call: TRBJ2-5; cdr3_nt: TGTGCCAGCAGCGGGACATTGGAAGAGACCCAGTACTTC; cdr3_aa: CASSGTLEETQYF
clone_size: once; v_call: TRBV15; d_call: TRBD2; j_call: TRBJ2-3; cdr3_nt: TGTGCCACCAGCAGAGACGCACTACTAGCGGGGGGACTGGAGGCAGATACGCAGTATTTT; cdr3_aa: CATSRDALLAGGLEADTQYF
clone_size: few; v_call: TRBV7-9; d_call: TRBD2; j_call: TRBJ2-7; cdr3_nt: TGTGCCAGCAGCTTTCCGCTAGCGGGGCCCTACGAGCAGTACTTC; cdr3_aa: CASSFPLAGPYEQYF
clone_size: -; v_call: TRBV7-9; d_call: TRBD2; j_call: TRBJ2-2; cdr3_nt: TGTGCCAGCAAGAACGCCCCGGGAGGGCAAAACACCGGGGAGCTGTTTTTT; cdr3_aa: CASKNAPGGQNTGELFF
clone_size: -; v_call: TRBV18; d_call: -; j_call: TRBJ1-1; cdr3_nt: TGTGCCAGCCGCACGGGGGGGGGGAACACTGAAGCTTTCTTT; cdr3_aa: CASRTGGGNTEAFF
clone_size: once; v_call: TRBV29-1; d_call: -; j_call: TRBJ2-1; cdr3_nt: TGCAGCGTTGTATCGGACAGTACCACTATCGATGAGCAGTTCTTC; cdr3_aa: CSVVSDSTTIDEQFF
clone_size: -; v_call: TRBV18; d_call: TRBD2; j_call: TRBJ2-7; cdr3_nt: TGTGCCAGCTCACCCGGGGGGTCCGTATACGAGCAGTACTTC; cdr3_aa: CASSPGGSVYEQYF
clone_size: few; v_call: TRBV6-2/TRBV6-3; d_call: TRBD2; j_call: TRBJ2-1; cdr3_nt: TGTGCCAGCAGTTGGGGACTAGCGTACAATGAGCAGTTCTTC; cdr3_aa: CASSWGLAYNEQFF
clone_size: few; v_call: TRBV12-3/TRBV12-4; d_call: -; j_call: TRBJ2-3; cdr3_nt: TGTGCCAGCAGAGACGGACTCTCCTTTGGGTTGTATTTT; cdr3_aa: CASRDGLSFGLYF